The clone carrying this T cell receptor beta chain was detected only once. These data originate in a study of blood T cell repertoires in COVID-19. Study details: Whether acute or convalescent, the COVID-19 samples came from the United States, Italy and Spain. Sources were T cells, B-cell-depleted T cells, or PBMCs; the material itself was cDNA or gDNA.

As handled by the study authors: Estimation of nucleated cell counts was performed using reference gene primer amplification. The repertoire was sequenced with immunoSEQ multiplex PCR; TCRdb's copy has only in-frame clones and lacks some. V, J and clone size are those of that table, while D and trimming were read from the DNA. The profile shows under 80,000 clones, around 87% of them singletons. This TCR came from a man aged 55 to 70 with acute or convalescent COVID-19. The sequenced sample was peripheral blood.

The CDR3 is CASSPLGLAAGTDTQYF. For the CDR3, the DNA is TGTGCCAGCAGTCCACTCGGACTAGCGGCCGGCACAGATACGCAGTATTTT. J is TRBJ2-3 and V is TRBV6-2 or TRBV6-3; 10 positions agree with TRBD2. Germline-derived CDR1 and CDR2 are MNHEY and SVGEGT. The CDR3 is 17 amino acids. Unmatched junction bases numbered 9, after V lost 5 bases and J lost 1 base.